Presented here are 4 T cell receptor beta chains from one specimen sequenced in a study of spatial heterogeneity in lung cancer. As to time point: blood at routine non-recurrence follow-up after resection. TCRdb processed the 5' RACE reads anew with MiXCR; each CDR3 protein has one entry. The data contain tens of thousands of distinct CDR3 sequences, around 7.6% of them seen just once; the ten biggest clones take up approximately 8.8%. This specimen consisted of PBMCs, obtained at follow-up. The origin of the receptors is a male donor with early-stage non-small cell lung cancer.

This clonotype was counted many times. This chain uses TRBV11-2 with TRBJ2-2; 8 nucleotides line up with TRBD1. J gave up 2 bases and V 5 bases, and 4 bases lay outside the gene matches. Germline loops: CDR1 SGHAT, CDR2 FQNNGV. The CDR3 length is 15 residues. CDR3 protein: CASSMDRANTGELFF. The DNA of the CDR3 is TGTGCCAGCAGCATGGACAGGGCTAACACCGGGGAGCTGTTTTTT. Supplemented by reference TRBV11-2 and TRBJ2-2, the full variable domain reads EAGVAQSPRYKIIEKRQSVAFWCNPISGHATLYWYQQILGQGPKLLIQFQNNGVVDDSQLPKDRFSAERLKGVDSTLKIQPAKLEDSAVYLCASSMDRANTGELFFGEGSRLTVL.

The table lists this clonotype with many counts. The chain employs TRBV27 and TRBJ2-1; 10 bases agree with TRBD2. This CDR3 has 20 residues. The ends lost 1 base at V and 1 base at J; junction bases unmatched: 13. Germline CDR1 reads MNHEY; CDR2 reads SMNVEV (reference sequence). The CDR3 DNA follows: TGTGCCAGCAGTTTATACCCTATTCTAGCGGGGGATCATTCCTACAATGAGCAGTTCTTC. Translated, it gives CASSLYPILAGDHSYNEQFF.

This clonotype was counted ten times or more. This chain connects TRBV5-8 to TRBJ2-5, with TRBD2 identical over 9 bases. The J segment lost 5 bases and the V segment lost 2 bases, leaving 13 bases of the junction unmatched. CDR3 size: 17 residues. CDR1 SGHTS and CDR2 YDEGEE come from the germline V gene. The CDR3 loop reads CASSFSSGATPRETQYF. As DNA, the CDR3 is TGTGCCAGCAGCTTTTCTAGCGGGGCGACTCCTCGCGAGACCCAGTACTTC.

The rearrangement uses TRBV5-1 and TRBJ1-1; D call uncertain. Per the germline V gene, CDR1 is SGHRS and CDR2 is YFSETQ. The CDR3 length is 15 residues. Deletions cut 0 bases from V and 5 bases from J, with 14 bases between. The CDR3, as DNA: TGCGCCAGCAGCTTGGGGACCTTCCCGGGAACTGAAGCTTTCTTT. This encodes CASSLGTFPGTEAFF.